The text below deals with one TCR beta chain. Its antigen specificity is not known. The sequence runs out 3 residues before the end of the CDR3; the remainder is reconstructed from the germline J gene. The sample belongs to a study of Tregs in tolerant kidney transplant recipients (dated by TCRdb to about 2019). Regarding the complete study: The transplants used related donors with nonmyeloablative bone marrow transplantation, and mixed chimerism in the human trials was transient. The study applied TCRbeta sequencing to find donor-specific regulatory T cells before combined kidney and bone marrow transplantation and then followed those same cells after transplant. The research as a whole found: For some patients, the PCR primers changed as time went on, which meant samples from those patients could not be compared with one another at the nucleotide level. Although technical replication error seemed to be minimal, the question of biological reproducibility was not addressed directly. Because the study included only a small number of patients, the results must be confirmed in larger populations and under other immunosuppression protocols. Donor-specific Treg expansion exceeded global Treg expansion in tolerant patients, suggesting antigen-driven rather than nonspecific expansion. Expanding Tregs with activated donor B cells appeared to identify the most biologically relevant and donor-specific TCRbeta repertoire.

The sample's time point, from its label and the paper: blood sample drawn before combined kidney and bone marrow transplant. Thawed PBMCs were FACS-sorted into unstimulated Tregs (CD4+CD25+CD127-), CD4+ non-Tregs (CD4+CD25-), CD4 cells and CD8 cells. Several combined kidney and bone marrow transplant recipients from the ITN036ST trial were included as patients, and samples were available only from these trial subjects. Healthy control blood was processed to PBMCs with a Ficoll density gradient and then cryopreserved, whereas patient PBMCs were collected both before and after transplant. For TCRbeta CDR3 sequencing, genomic DNA was extracted from sorted cells using the QIAGEN DNeasy Blood and Tissue Kit. High-throughput TCRbeta CDR3 sequencing, which included PCR amplification with bias correction and internal controls, was done commercially through immunoSEQ. As for the authors' bioinformatics: Unique productive TCRbeta sequences were defined by CDR3 nucleotide sequence where primers matched, otherwise by CDR3 amino acid sequence with Vbeta and Jbeta genes. To correct sorting error, sequences shared between sorted populations at a frequency ratio of 2:1 or less were removed; the rest were assigned to the higher population. Donor-reactive sequences were defined as at least 5-fold expanded in CFSE-low cells versus unstimulated cells, with frequency of at least 0.01% in CFSE-low cells. Repertoire divergence was quantified by Jensen-Shannon divergence using the top 100 TCRbeta sequences ranked by frequency. For samples with multiple sequencing runs, sorting error was corrected separately for each run before the runs were pooled. TCRdb obtained this table from immuneACCESS and retained in-frame rearrangements with V and J assigned. These tables miss some clones; where compared with another copy, unresolved V genes account for less than half of the shortfall, and the remainder is unexplained. D and trimming were read from the DNA, whereas the V and J calls and clone size are those reported in that table. The sample table on file contains roughly 48,000 clones. The ten largest account for roughly 0.85% of the sample.

The CDR3, cysteine through phenylalanine, is 13 amino acids long. The DNA covers only part of the CDR3, 30 bases in frame from base 1. Via the germline V gene, CDR1 is SGHRS and CDR2 YFSETQ. This receptor was obtained from a human donor who received a combined kidney and bone marrow transplant. Recombination connected TRBV5-1 to TRBJ1-4, and 9 junctional nucleotides match TRBD1. The starting material was CD4+ T cells from blood, obtained before the transplant. CDR3 reads: CASSRGQGGELFF. The sequenced part of the CDR3 DNA is TGCGCCAGCAGCCGGGGACAGGGCGGGGAA.